The rows below give T cell receptor beta chains drawn from one sample of a study of shared clonotypes between healthy human individuals. Assay used: immunoSEQ multiplex PCR; TCRdb lists only in-frame clones, some missing. Among about 2.4 million clones listed, 93% were seen once. The material sequenced was naive CD4+ T cells from PBMCs. These receptor sequences come from a man in his late teens or twenties in good health. Some clones in this sample may be carry-over from other donors' samples. CDR3s include the opening cysteine and the closing phenylalanine or tryptophan. The order of the fields is CDR3 DNA, CDR3 protein, clone size, J gene, D gene, V gene. A D gene is named only where the DNA matches it firmly. Clone size is shown for a subset of rows, as once, few, many or a class of expanded clone.

CDR3nt: TGTGCCAGCAGCGAAGGCATTAGCTATGGCTACACCTTC
CDR3aa: CASSEGISYGYTF
abundance: -
j_gene: TRBJ1-2
d_gene: -
v_gene: TRBV5-6

CDR3nt: TGTGCCAGCAGAAACGCCGGGACACCAAACACCCAAAATGAAAAACTGTTTTTT
CDR3aa: CASRNAGTPNTQNEKLFF
abundance: -
j_gene: TRBJ1-4
d_gene: -
v_gene: TRBV5-6

CDR3nt: TGTGCCAGCAGCTTAGTGGACACCTTGGGCTTCTATGGCTACACCTTC
CDR3aa: CASSLVDTLGFYGYTF
abundance: once
j_gene: TRBJ1-2
d_gene: -
v_gene: TRBV7-9

CDR3nt: TGTGCCAGCAGTTACACTGGGGAAAGAGGTGAAGCTTTCTTT
CDR3aa: CASSYTGERGEAFF
abundance: -
j_gene: TRBJ1-1
d_gene: -
v_gene: TRBV6-6

CDR3nt: TGCGCCAGCAGCTCGGCGGGAGGGCAGGAGAATGAGCAGTTCTTC
CDR3aa: CASSSAGGQENEQFF
abundance: -
j_gene: TRBJ2-1
d_gene: TRBD2
v_gene: TRBV5-1

CDR3nt: TGCAGCGTTCGGTCAGGGTGGTTGGACACTGAAGCTTTCTTT
CDR3aa: CSVRSGWLDTEAFF
abundance: -
j_gene: TRBJ1-1
d_gene: -
v_gene: TRBV29-1

CDR3nt: TGTGCCAGTAGTATTAATACCGGCTCCTCCTACAATGAGCAGTTCTTC
CDR3aa: CASSINTGSSYNEQFF
abundance: -
j_gene: TRBJ2-1
d_gene: -
v_gene: TRBV19

CDR3nt: TGCGCCAGCAGCTGGGGCTGGGAAAAACTGTTTTTT
CDR3aa: CASSWGWEKLFF
abundance: -
j_gene: TRBJ1-4
d_gene: -
v_gene: TRBV4-1

CDR3nt: TGTGCCAGCAGTTACTCGAGGTCCACCACAACTAGTGGCTACACCTTC
CDR3aa: CASSYSRSTTTSGYTF
abundance: -
j_gene: TRBJ1-2
d_gene: -
v_gene: TRBV6-5

CDR3nt: TGTGCCAGCACCGACCGCACGGGCTGGCGAGGATCTGGAAACACCATATATTTT
CDR3aa: CASTDRTGWRGSGNTIYF
abundance: -
j_gene: TRBJ1-3
d_gene: -
v_gene: TRBV2

CDR3nt: TGTGCCTGGAGTGTGGGGCGAGGCTATGGCTACACCTTC
CDR3aa: CAWSVGRGYGYTF
abundance: -
j_gene: TRBJ1-2
d_gene: -
v_gene: TRBV30

CDR3nt: TGTGCCAGCTCCGAGCTAGCGGGAGGGAATGAGCAGTTCTTC
CDR3aa: CASSELAGGNEQFF
abundance: -
j_gene: TRBJ2-1
d_gene: TRBD2
v_gene: TRBV11-3

CDR3nt: TGTGCCAGCAGAATACCCAGCTCCCAGGAAAACTATGGCTACACCTTC
CDR3aa: CASRIPSSQENYGYTF
abundance: -
j_gene: TRBJ1-2
d_gene: -
v_gene: TRBV6-6

CDR3nt: TGCAGCGTTGATCTGGCGGGCAGCTCCTACGAGCAGTACTTC
CDR3aa: CSVDLAGSSYEQYF
abundance: -
j_gene: TRBJ2-7
d_gene: -
v_gene: TRBV29-1

CDR3nt: TGTGCCAGCAGTGAGAGGGGTGGCAAAAACATTCAGTACTTC
CDR3aa: CASSERGGKNIQYF
abundance: -
j_gene: TRBJ2-4
d_gene: -
v_gene: TRBV5-4

CDR3nt: TGTGCCAGCAGTTACTCCCGGGGACTAGCGGGGTACGAGCAGTACTTC
CDR3aa: CASSYSRGLAGYEQYF
abundance: -
j_gene: TRBJ2-7
d_gene: TRBD2
v_gene: TRBV6-5

CDR3nt: TGCGCCAGCGGACTAGCGGAGAACACCGGGGAGCTGTTTTTT
CDR3aa: CASGLAENTGELFF
abundance: -
j_gene: TRBJ2-2
d_gene: TRBD2
v_gene: TRBV5-1

CDR3nt: TGTGCCAGCAGCTTCGGACTGACAGATACGCAGTATTTT
CDR3aa: CASSFGLTDTQYF
abundance: -
j_gene: TRBJ2-3
d_gene: -
v_gene: TRBV7-3

CDR3nt: TGTGCCAGCAGCTGGACAGGGAGGAAGCAGTACTTC
CDR3aa: CASSWTGRKQYF
abundance: few
j_gene: TRBJ2-7
d_gene: TRBD1
v_gene: TRBV11-2

CDR3nt: TGTGCCAGCAGCTTAGGGGGAAGGGGCGTGAACACTGAAGCTTTCTTT
CDR3aa: CASSLGGRGVNTEAFF
abundance: -
j_gene: TRBJ1-1
d_gene: -
v_gene: TRBV11-3

CDR3nt: TGTGCCGCCTATCCAGCACATGGCTGGGGCTACGAGCAGTACTTC
CDR3aa: CAAYPAHGWGYEQYF
abundance: -
j_gene: TRBJ2-7
d_gene: -
v_gene: TRBV21-1

CDR3nt: TGTGCCAGTAGTATAGGACTAGCGGTCAATGAGCAGTTCTTC
CDR3aa: CASSIGLAVNEQFF
abundance: -
j_gene: TRBJ2-1
d_gene: TRBD2
v_gene: TRBV19

CDR3nt: TGTGCCAGCAGCTTGGAGGGGGGCAGGACTGAAGCTTTCTTT
CDR3aa: CASSLEGGRTEAFF
abundance: -
j_gene: TRBJ1-1
d_gene: -
v_gene: TRBV5-4

CDR3nt: TGTGCCAGCAGACTTGGCGGTGCTACTAATGAAAAACTGTTTTTT
CDR3aa: CASRLGGATNEKLFF
abundance: -
j_gene: TRBJ1-4
d_gene: -
v_gene: TRBV5-4

CDR3nt: TGCGCCAGCAGCCAAGCTGCGACTATCCTAGCCAAAAACATTCAGTACTTC
CDR3aa: CASSQAATILAKNIQYF
abundance: -
j_gene: TRBJ2-4
d_gene: -
v_gene: TRBV4-1

CDR3nt: TGTGCCAGCAGCGTATCTAGCGGTGAGCAGTTCTTC
CDR3aa: CASSVSSGEQFF
abundance: -
j_gene: TRBJ2-1
d_gene: TRBD2
v_gene: TRBV7-3

CDR3nt: TGTGCCAGTAGTGGACAGGGGAATATTCGAAACAATGAGCAGTTCTTC
CDR3aa: CASSGQGNIRNNEQFF
abundance: -
j_gene: TRBJ2-1
d_gene: TRBD1
v_gene: TRBV19

CDR3nt: TGTGCCAGCAATAGGGGGGGTTCCGGGGAGCTGTTTTTT
CDR3aa: CASNRGGSGELFF
abundance: -
j_gene: TRBJ2-2
d_gene: -
v_gene: TRBV25-1

CDR3nt: TGCGCCAGCGGAAGGACCCGTCGAGAGACCCAGTACTTC
CDR3aa: CASGRTRRETQYF
abundance: -
j_gene: TRBJ2-5
d_gene: -
v_gene: TRBV5-1

CDR3nt: TGTGCCACCAGCCCAACAGGGCGGAATCAGCCCCAGCATTTT
CDR3aa: CATSPTGRNQPQHF
abundance: -
j_gene: TRBJ1-5
d_gene: -
v_gene: TRBV15

CDR3nt: TGTGCCAGCTCACCACCACGCTCTGGAAACACCATATATTTT
CDR3aa: CASSPPRSGNTIYF
abundance: -
j_gene: TRBJ1-3
d_gene: -
v_gene: TRBV18

CDR3nt: TGTGCCATCAGTGAGGGAAGGCGTGGAACCTACAATGAGCAGTTCTTC
CDR3aa: CAISEGRRGTYNEQFF
abundance: -
j_gene: TRBJ2-1
d_gene: -
v_gene: TRBV10-3

CDR3nt: TGTGCCAGCAGCTTAGCAGGGGACACTAACGAGCAGTACTTC
CDR3aa: CASSLAGDTNEQYF
abundance: -
j_gene: TRBJ2-7
d_gene: -
v_gene: TRBV11-3

CDR3nt: TGCGCCAGCACCGTCACTTGGGGAGCGAACACCGGGGAGCTGTTTTTT
CDR3aa: CASTVTWGANTGELFF
abundance: once
j_gene: TRBJ2-2
d_gene: -
v_gene: TRBV5-1

CDR3nt: TGTGCCAGCAGTAGGTTAGGTCCCTCTGGGGCCAACGTCCTGACTTTC
CDR3aa: CASSRLGPSGANVLTF
abundance: -
j_gene: TRBJ2-6
d_gene: -
v_gene: TRBV2

CDR3nt: TGTGCCAGCAGCGAGGGACCACCGGGCTACAATGAGCAGTTCTTC
CDR3aa: CASSEGPPGYNEQFF
abundance: once
j_gene: TRBJ2-1
d_gene: -
v_gene: TRBV9

CDR3nt: TGCGCCAGCAGCTACTCCACTAGCGGGAGGCTGGATGAGCAGTTCTTC
CDR3aa: CASSYSTSGRLDEQFF
abundance: -
j_gene: TRBJ2-1
d_gene: TRBD2
v_gene: TRBV5-1

CDR3nt: TGTGCCAGCAGCTTAGATCACGGAACAAACTCCCCTAGAGATACGCAGTATTTT
CDR3aa: CASSLDHGTNSPRDTQYF
abundance: -
j_gene: TRBJ2-3
d_gene: -
v_gene: TRBV11-3

CDR3nt: TGTGCCAGCAGTGACTTCGGGACAGGAAACTACAATGAGCAGTTCTTC
CDR3aa: CASSDFGTGNYNEQFF
abundance: -
j_gene: TRBJ2-1
d_gene: TRBD1
v_gene: TRBV6-4

CDR3nt: TGCGCCAGCAGTAGGCTAGCGGGAGCTGAGACCCAGTACTTC
CDR3aa: CASSRLAGAETQYF
abundance: -
j_gene: TRBJ2-5
d_gene: TRBD2
v_gene: TRBV5-1

CDR3nt: TGTGCCAGCAGCTCCCGGCCCGGGCTGCCCTACGAGCAGTACTTC
CDR3aa: CASSSRPGLPYEQYF
abundance: -
j_gene: TRBJ2-7
d_gene: -
v_gene: TRBV7-8

CDR3nt: TGTGCCAGCAGTGTTGAGGGAGGGGCAGGGAATGGCTACACCTTC
CDR3aa: CASSVEGGAGNGYTF
abundance: -
j_gene: TRBJ1-2
d_gene: -
v_gene: TRBV2

CDR3nt: TGTGCCAGCAGACGTATCCAGGGCCTCAATGAGCAGTTCTTC
CDR3aa: CASRRIQGLNEQFF
abundance: -
j_gene: TRBJ2-1
d_gene: -
v_gene: TRBV11-2

CDR3nt: TGTGCCTGGAACAGGGTAGGCACTGAAGCTTTCTTT
CDR3aa: CAWNRVGTEAFF
abundance: few
j_gene: TRBJ1-1
d_gene: -
v_gene: TRBV30

CDR3nt: TGTGCCAGCTCACCAAACATAGCGGGAGTCGGTGAGACCCAGTACTTC
CDR3aa: CASSPNIAGVGETQYF
abundance: -
j_gene: TRBJ2-5
d_gene: TRBD2
v_gene: TRBV18

CDR3nt: TGTGCCAGCAGTTACGGGGGGGCCAGCTCCTACAATGAGCAGTTCTTC
CDR3aa: CASSYGGASSYNEQFF
abundance: -
j_gene: TRBJ2-1
d_gene: -
v_gene: TRBV6-5

CDR3nt: TGTGCCAGCAGCCCCCTGGCTAGCGGGAGAATTGATATTGAGCAGTTCTTC
CDR3aa: CASSPLASGRIDIEQFF
abundance: -
j_gene: TRBJ2-1
d_gene: TRBD2
v_gene: TRBV5-6

CDR3nt: TGTGCCAGTAGTATAAGCCTCGGACCGACGACGTTTTGGGAGACCCAGTACTTC
CDR3aa: CASSISLGPTTFWETQYF
abundance: -
j_gene: TRBJ2-5
d_gene: -
v_gene: TRBV19